These 12 T cell receptor beta chains share one sample of origin, sequenced in a study of Ad26.COV2.S vaccination and SARS-CoV-2 variants. The treatment: 15 to 20 received Ad26.COV2.S at low or high dose, single or two shots; about 5 received placebo; per-sample allocation not given. Sampling was performed 63 days after the first vaccine or placebo injection. Sequenced by immunoSEQ multiplex PCR; TCRdb stores in-frame clones only, minus some. The sample has 300,000 to 400,000 clones, approximately 81% seen once. The sample in question was peripheral blood, obtained in a trial of Ad26.COV2.S vaccine versus placebo. Receptors were obtained from a person aged 18 to 65 who received the Ad26.COV2.S COVID-19 vaccine or a placebo.

V usage is TRBV4-3 and J usage is TRBJ2-7, with D possibly TRBD2 on 6 matching bases. Germline V gives CDR1 LGHNA, CDR2 YSLEER. CDR3 length equals 15 residues. The V gene lost 3 bases and the J gene lost 0 bases, with 12 bases spanning the gap. DNA for the CDR3: TGCGCCAGCAGCCAGCGGGACCTGAGCTCCTACGAGCAGTACTTC. As protein: CASSQRDLSSYEQYF.

The chain employs TRBV24-1 and TRBJ2-7; 8 bases line up with TRBD2. V lost 4 bases and J lost 4; bases outside the gene matches: 17. The CDR3 spans 18 residues. The germline CDR1 and CDR2 sequences are KGHDR and SFDVKD. The CDR3 here is CATSDFCPTSGSFYEQYF. CDR3 DNA sequence: TGTGCCACCAGTGACTTTTGTCCGACAAGCGGGAGCTTTTACGAGCAGTACTTC.

The CDR3 nucleotides read TGTGCCAGTAGTACTACCCAGGGCCGGAACCTAGCCAAAAACATTCAGTACTTC. Translated: CASSTTQGRNLAKNIQYF. J is TRBJ2-4 and V is TRBV19, with D possibly being TRBD1 (5 bases). The CDR3 sequence is 18 residues long. Germline V gene lookup returns CDR1 LNHDA and CDR2 SQIVND (reference sequence). Trimming left V 4 bases short and J 0 bases short, with 19 bases between. The full variable domain, in which reference TRBV19 and TRBJ2-4 provide the parts outside the CDR3, is DGGITQSPKYLFRKEGQNVTLSCEQNLNHDAMYWYRQDPGQGLRLIYYSQIVNDFQKGDIAEGYSVSREKKESFPLTVTSAQKNPTAFYLCASSTTQGRNLAKNIQYFGAGTRLSVL.

The chain links TRBV9 to TRBJ2-2, with D perhaps TRBD2 (6 bases). The V end lost 0 bases, the J end lost 2 bases, and 11 bases lay between the germline ends. CDR1 and CDR2 from the germline V gene are SGDLS and YYNGEE. This CDR3 comprises 16 residues. CDR3 bases: TGTGCCAGCAGCGTAGATCGCGGGGTCAACACCGGGGAGCTGTTTTTT. It yields the protein CASSVDRGVNTGELFF. The variable domain in full, with the rest retrieved from reference TRBV9 and TRBJ2-2, is DSGVTQTPKHLITATGQRVTLRCSPRSGDLSVYWYQQSLDQGLQFLIQYYNGEERAKGNILERFSAQQFPDLHSELNLSSLELGDSALYFCASSVDRGVNTGELFFGEGSRLTVL.

The V call is TRBV19, the J call TRBJ2-3; D perhaps matches TRBD1 (5 bases). Germline CDR1 is LNHDA and CDR2 is SQIVND (reference sequence). The V end was cut by 6 bases, the J end by 2 bases, with 12 bases between. CDR3 size: 14 residues. CDR3 amino acids: CASRDTGYTDTQYF. The CDR3 DNA sequence: TGTGCCAGTAGGGATACAGGTTACACAGATACGCAGTATTTT.

This sequence joins TRBV14 and TRBJ1-2; D gene ambiguous. Germline loops: CDR1 SGHDN, CDR2 FVKESK. Between the trimmed V and J ends, which lost 1 base and 5 bases, there was a span of 8 bases. This CDR3 region has 13 residues. The CDR3 sequence is CASSQGFRYGYTF. CDR3 nucleotide sequence: TGTGCCAGCAGCCAAGGGTTCCGGTATGGCTACACCTTC. The full variable domain, in which reference TRBV14 and TRBJ1-2 provide the parts outside the CDR3, is EAGVTQFPSHSVIEKGQTVTLRCDPISGHDNLYWYRRVMGKEIKFLLHFVKESKQDESGMPNNRFLAERTGGTYSTLKVQPAELEDSGVYFCASSQGFRYGYTFGSGTRLTVV.

The rearrangement uses TRBV18 and TRBJ1-1; D is ambiguous. The CDR3 has 13 residues. Deletions cut 4 bases from V and 0 bases from J, with 6 bases between. The V gene's germline CDR1 is KGHSH and CDR2 LQKENI. The CDR3, as DNA: TGTGCCAGCTCACTGGGGATGAACACTGAAGCTTTCTTT. It encodes CASSLGMNTEAFF.

The V and J genes are TRBV6-2 or TRBV6-3 and TRBJ2-5; no definite D call. The V end lost 1 base, the J end lost 2 bases, and 11 bases lay between the germline ends. This CDR3 has 15 amino acids. Germline lookup yields CDR1 MNHEY and CDR2 SVGEGT. For the CDR3, the DNA is TGTGCCAGCAGTTACTTGGGGTTGGGGCAAGAGACCCAGTACTTC. This gives the protein CASSYLGLGQETQYF.

This chain connects TRBV19 to TRBJ2-1; TRBD2 matches 12 bases. J was trimmed by 4 bases and V by 10 bases; bases with no gene match: 11. The V gene's germline CDR1 is LNHDA and CDR2 SQIVND (reference sequence). This CDR3 is built from 16 residues. The CDR3 nucleotides read TGTGCCACCTCGACTAGCGGGGGCTCTCCGTACAATGAGCAGTTCTTC. This gives the protein CATSTSGGSPYNEQFF.

The rearrangement links TRBV6-6 to TRBJ2-5; perhaps TRBD1 as D (5 bases). The germline CDR1 and CDR2 sequences are MNHNY and SVGAGI (reference sequence). Trimming took 1 base from V and 5 from J, leaving 14 bases between them. The CDR3 covers 15 residues. CDR3 coding DNA: TGTGCCAGCAGTTACTTAGGGGCCCCCTTCGAGACCCAGTACTTC. Protein sequence: CASSYLGAPFETQYF.

This clone was picked up one time. This chain uses TRBV7-2 with TRBJ2-3, with a possible D match to TRBD2 (6 bases). CDR1 SGHTA and CDR2 FQGNSA come from the germline V gene. The CDR3 runs 16 residues. Trimming left V 5 bases short and J 2 bases short, with 17 bases between. CDR3 amino acids: CASSPGSSELTDTQYF. The CDR3 DNA sequence: TGTGCCAGCAGCCCCGGTTCTAGCGAGCTCACAGATACGCAGTATTTT.

V usage is TRBV30 and J usage is TRBJ1-3, with D maybe TRBD1 (5 bases). V was pared by 3 bases and J by 2 bases, with 17 bases between. CDR1 is GTSNPN and CDR2 is SVGIG in the germline V gene (reference sequence). The length of the CDR3 is 16 residues. The DNA of the CDR3 is TGTGCCTGGAGCCGAACCACAGGTAGACCTGGAAACACCATATATTTT. It specifies CAWSRTTGRPGNTIYF. The variable domain in full, completed from reference TRBV30 and TRBJ1-3, reads SQTIHQWPATLVQPVGSPLSLECTVEGTSNPNLYWYRQAAGRGLQLLFYSVGIGQISSEVPQNLSASRPQDRQFILSSKKLLLSDSGFYLCAWSRTTGRPGNTIYFGEGSWLTVV.